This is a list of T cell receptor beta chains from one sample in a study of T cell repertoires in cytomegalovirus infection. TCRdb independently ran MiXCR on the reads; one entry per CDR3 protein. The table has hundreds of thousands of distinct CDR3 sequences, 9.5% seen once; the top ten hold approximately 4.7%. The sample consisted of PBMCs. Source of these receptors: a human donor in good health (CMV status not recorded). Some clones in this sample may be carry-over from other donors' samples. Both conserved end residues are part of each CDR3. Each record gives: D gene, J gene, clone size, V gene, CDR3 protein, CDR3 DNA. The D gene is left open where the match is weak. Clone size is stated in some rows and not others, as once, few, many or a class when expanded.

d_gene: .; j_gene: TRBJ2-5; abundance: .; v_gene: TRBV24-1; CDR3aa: CATSKATGESETQYF; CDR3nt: TGTGCCACCAGCAAAGCGACGGGAGAATCAGAGACCCAGTACTTC
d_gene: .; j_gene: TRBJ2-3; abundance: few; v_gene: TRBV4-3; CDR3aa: CASSQDLWGARTDTQYF; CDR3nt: TGCGCCAGCAGCCAAGATCTATGGGGGGCCCGCACAGATACGCAGTATTTT
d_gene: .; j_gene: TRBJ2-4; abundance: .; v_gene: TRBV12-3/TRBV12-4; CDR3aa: CASSRDVAKNIQYF; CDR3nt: TGTGCCAGCAGTAGGGACGTAGCCAAAAACATTCAGTACTTC
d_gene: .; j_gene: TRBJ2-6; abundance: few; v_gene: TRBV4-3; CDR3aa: CASSRSGANVLTF; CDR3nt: TGCGCCAGCAGCAGGTCTGGGGCCAACGTCCTGACTTTC
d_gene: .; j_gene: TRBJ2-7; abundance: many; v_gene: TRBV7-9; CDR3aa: CASSDLRGLSSYEQYF; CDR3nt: TGTGCCAGCAGCGATCTCAGGGGTCTTAGCTCCTACGAGCAGTACTTC
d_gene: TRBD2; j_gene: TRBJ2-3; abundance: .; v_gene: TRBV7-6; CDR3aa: CASSVRPGTSGGGTDTQYF; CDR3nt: TGTGCCAGCAGCGTTCGTCCTGGGACTAGCGGGGGGGGCACAGATACGCAGTATTTT
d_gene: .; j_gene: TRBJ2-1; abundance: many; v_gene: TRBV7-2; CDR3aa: CASSPIVPGNEQFF; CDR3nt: TGTGCCAGCAGCCCTATCGTTCCCGGCAATGAGCAGTTCTTC
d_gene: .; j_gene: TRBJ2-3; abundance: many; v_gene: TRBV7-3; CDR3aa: CASSEGDTQYF; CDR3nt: TGTGCCAGCAGCGAGGGAGATACGCAGTATTTT
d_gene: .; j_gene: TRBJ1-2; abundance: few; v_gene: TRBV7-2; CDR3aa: CASSLGNDYGYTF; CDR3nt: TGTGCCAGCAGCCTCGGGAACGACTATGGCTACACCTTC
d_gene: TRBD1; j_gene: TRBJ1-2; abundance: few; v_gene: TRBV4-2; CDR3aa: CASSQDIQGTYGYTF; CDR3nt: TGTGCCAGCAGCCAAGATATACAGGGGACCTATGGCTACACCTTC
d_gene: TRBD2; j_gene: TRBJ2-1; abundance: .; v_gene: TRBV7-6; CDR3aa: CASSLDRLAGLGNEQFF; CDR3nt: TGTGCCAGCAGCTTAGATAGGCTAGCGGGACTAGGCAATGAGCAGTTCTTC
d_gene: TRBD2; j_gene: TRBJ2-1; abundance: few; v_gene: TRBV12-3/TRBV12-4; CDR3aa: CASSLGGLAGGNEQFF; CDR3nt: TGTGCCAGCAGTTTAGGAGGACTAGCGGGAGGTAATGAGCAGTTCTTC
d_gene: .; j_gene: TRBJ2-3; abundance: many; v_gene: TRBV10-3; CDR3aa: CAISQGTSTDTQYF; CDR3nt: TGTGCCATCAGTCAGGGAACTAGCACAGATACGCAGTATTTT
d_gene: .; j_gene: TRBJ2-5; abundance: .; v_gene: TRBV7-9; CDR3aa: CASSLVPGDQETQYF; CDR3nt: TGTGCCAGCAGCTTAGTCCCCGGGGACCAAGAGACCCAGTACTTC
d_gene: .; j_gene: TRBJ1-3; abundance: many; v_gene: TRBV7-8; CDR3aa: CASSLGAGDLSGNTIYF; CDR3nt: TGTGCCAGCAGCTTAGGGGCAGGGGACCTCTCTGGAAACACCATATATTTT
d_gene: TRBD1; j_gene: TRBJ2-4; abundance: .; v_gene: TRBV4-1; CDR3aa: CASSQSIVTGAGKNIQYF; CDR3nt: TGCGCCAGCAGCCAAAGTATCGTTACAGGGGCTGGAAAAAACATTCAGTACTTC
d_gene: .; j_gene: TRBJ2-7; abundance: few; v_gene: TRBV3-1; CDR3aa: CASSRFRSRDYEQYF; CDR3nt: TGTGCCAGCAGCCGATTCAGGTCGCGTGATTACGAGCAGTACTTC
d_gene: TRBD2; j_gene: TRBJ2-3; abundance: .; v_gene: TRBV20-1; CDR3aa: CSASVNSGGISTQYF; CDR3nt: TGCAGTGCTAGTGTCAATAGCGGGGGGATAAGTACGCAGTATTTT
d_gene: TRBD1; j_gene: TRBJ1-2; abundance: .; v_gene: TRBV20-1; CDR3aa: CSARGQGFTF; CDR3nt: TGCAGTGCTAGAGGACAGGGTTTCACCTTC
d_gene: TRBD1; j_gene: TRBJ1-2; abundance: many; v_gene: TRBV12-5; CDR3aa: CASGLSGTGPYGYTF; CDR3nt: TGTGCTAGTGGTTTGTCCGGGACAGGGCCCTATGGCTACACCTTC
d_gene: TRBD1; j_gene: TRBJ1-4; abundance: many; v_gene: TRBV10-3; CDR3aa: CAISSGGTNEKLFF; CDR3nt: TGTGCCATCAGTTCAGGGGGCACTAATGAAAAACTGTTTTTT
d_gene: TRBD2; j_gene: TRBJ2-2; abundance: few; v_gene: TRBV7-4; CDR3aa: CASSPPAGATGELFF; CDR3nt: TGTGCCAGCAGCCCCCCAGCGGGGGCTACCGGGGAGCTGTTTTTT
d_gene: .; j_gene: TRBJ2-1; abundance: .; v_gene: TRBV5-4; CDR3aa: CASSLVRRGGDEQFF; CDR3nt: TGTGCCAGCAGCTTGGTTAGGAGGGGCGGGGATGAGCAGTTCTTC
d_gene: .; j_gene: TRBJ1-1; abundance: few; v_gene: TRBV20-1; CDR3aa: CSARESGYEAFF; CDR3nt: TGCAGTGCTAGAGAATCAGGGTACGAAGCTTTCTTT
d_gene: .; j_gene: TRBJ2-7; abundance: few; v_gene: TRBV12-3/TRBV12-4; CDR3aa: CASTVAGSTYEQYF; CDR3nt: TGTGCCAGCACCGTAGCCGGGTCGACCTACGAGCAGTACTTC
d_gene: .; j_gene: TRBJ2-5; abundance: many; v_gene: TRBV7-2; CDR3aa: CASSPRQEQETQYF; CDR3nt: TGTGCCAGCAGCCCAAGACAGGAGCAAGAGACCCAGTACTTC
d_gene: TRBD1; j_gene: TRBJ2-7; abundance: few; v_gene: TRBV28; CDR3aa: CASSRWTGSRYEQYF; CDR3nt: TGTGCCAGCAGTCGATGGACAGGGTCTAGATACGAGCAGTACTTC
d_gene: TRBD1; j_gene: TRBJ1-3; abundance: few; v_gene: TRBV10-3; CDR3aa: CAISDTVGQGHTIYF; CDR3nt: TGTGCCATCAGTGATACTGTCGGACAGGGCCACACCATATATTTT
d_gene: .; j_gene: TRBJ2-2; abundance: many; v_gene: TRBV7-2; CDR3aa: CASSVRGVRELFF; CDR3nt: TGTGCCAGCAGCGTACGCGGGGTCCGGGAGCTGTTTTTT
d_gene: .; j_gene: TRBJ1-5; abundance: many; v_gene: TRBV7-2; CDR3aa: CASSQGRGGEPQHF; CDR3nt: TGTGCCAGCAGTCAGGGACGGGGAGGGGAGCCCCAGCATTTT
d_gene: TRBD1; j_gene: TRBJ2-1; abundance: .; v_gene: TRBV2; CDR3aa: CASSELRQGAGEQFF; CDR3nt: TGTGCCAGCAGTGAACTCCGACAGGGGGCTGGTGAGCAGTTCTTC
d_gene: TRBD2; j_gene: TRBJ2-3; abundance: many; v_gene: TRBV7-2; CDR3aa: CASTVRGGVTDTQYF; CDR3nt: TGTGCCAGCACCGTTCGCGGGGGGGTAACAGATACGCAGTATTTT
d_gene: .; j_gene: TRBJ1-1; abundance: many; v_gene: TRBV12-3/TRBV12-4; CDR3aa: CASSFWTAMNTEAFF; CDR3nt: TGTGCCAGCAGTTTTTGGACAGCAATGAACACTGAAGCTTTCTTT
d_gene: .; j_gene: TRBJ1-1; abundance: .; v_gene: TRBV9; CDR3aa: CASSSAEARGEAFF; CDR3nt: TGTGCCAGCAGCTCTGCAGAAGCTAGGGGTGAAGCTTTCTTT
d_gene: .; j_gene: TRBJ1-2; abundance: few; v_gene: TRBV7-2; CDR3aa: CASSLNGAYGYTF; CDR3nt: TGTGCCAGCAGCTTAAACGGGGCCTATGGCTACACCTTC
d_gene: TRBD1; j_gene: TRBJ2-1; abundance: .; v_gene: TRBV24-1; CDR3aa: CATSDSDRGRYSYNEQFF; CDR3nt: TGTGCCACCAGTGATTCGGACAGGGGGCGCTACTCCTACAATGAGCAGTTCTTC
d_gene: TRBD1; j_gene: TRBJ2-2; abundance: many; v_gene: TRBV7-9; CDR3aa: CASSPSRGTGTNTGELFF; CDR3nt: TGTGCCAGCAGCCCGTCTAGGGGGACAGGTACCAACACCGGGGAGCTGTTTTTT
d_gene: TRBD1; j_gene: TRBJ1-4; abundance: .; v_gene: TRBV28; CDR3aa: CASSLGGQGGEILFF; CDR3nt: TGTGCCAGCAGTTTAGGGGGACAGGGGGGTGAAATACTGTTTTTT
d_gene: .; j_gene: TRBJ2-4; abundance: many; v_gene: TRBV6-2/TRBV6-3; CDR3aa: CASRRAGLSSQGLAKNIQYF; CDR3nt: TGTGCCAGCAGACGAGCGGGACTTAGCAGCCAGGGGCTAGCCAAAAACATTCAGTACTTC
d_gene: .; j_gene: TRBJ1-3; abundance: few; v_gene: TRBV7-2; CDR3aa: CASSPQRRSGNTIYF; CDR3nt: TGTGCCAGCAGTCCCCAGCGGAGGTCTGGAAACACCATATATTTT
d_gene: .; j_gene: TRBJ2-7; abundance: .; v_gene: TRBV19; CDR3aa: CASSMKGLPSYEQYF; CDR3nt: TGTGCCAGTAGTATGAAGGGACTTCCATCCTACGAGCAGTACTTC
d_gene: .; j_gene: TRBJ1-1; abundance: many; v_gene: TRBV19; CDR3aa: CASSIQGPGNTEAFF; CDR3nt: TGTGCCAGTAGTATCCAGGGGCCGGGGAACACTGAAGCTTTCTTT